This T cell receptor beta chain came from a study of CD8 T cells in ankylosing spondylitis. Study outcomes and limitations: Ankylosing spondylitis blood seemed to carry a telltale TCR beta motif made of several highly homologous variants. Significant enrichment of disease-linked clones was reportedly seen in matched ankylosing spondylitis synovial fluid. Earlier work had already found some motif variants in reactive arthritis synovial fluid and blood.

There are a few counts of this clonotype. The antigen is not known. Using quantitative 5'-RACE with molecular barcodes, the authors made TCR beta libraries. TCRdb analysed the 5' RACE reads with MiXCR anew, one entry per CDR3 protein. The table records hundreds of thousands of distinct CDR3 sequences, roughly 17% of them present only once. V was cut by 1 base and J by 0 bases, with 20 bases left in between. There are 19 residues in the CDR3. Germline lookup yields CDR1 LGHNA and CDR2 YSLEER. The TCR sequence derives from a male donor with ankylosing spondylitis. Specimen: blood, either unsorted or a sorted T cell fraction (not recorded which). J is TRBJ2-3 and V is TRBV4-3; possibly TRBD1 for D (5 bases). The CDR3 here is CASSQAMSRARASTDTQYF. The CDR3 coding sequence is TGCGCCAGCAGCCAAGCGATGTCGCGCGCCAGGGCTAGCACAGATACGCAGTATTTT.